This T cell receptor beta chain was recovered during a study of blood T cell repertoires in COVID-19. Study details: Both acute and convalescent COVID-19 samples were obtained from the United States, Italy and Spain.

Sequencing was performed with immunoSEQ multiplex PCR; in TCRdb, only in-frame clones are kept and a portion is missing. The repertoire holds approximately 100,000 clones, 84% seen once, with over 10% in the top ten. V was clipped by 3 bases and J by 1 base; unmatched bases: 1. Germline values: CDR1 LGHNA, CDR2 YNFKEQ. This CDR3 is built from 15 residues. The rearrangement links TRBV4-2 to TRBJ2-2; 8 nucleotides agree with TRBD2. Sequenced material: peripheral blood. This sequence was found in a human donor in a cohort sampled during active or convalescent COVID-19. The CDR3 DNA sequence: TGTGCCAGCAGCCATAGCGGGGTGAACACCGGGGAGCTGTTTTTT. Translation gives CASSHSGVNTGELFF.